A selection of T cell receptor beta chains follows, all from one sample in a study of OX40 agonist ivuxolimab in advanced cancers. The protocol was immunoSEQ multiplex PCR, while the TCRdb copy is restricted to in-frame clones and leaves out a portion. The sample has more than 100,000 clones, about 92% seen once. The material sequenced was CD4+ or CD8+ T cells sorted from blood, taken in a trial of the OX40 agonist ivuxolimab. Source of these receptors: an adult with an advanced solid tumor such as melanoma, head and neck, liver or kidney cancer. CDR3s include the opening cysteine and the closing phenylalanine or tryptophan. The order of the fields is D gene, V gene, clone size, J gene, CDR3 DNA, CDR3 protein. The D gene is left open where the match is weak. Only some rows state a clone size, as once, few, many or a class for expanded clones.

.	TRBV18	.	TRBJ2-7	TGTGCCAGCTCGGGGGGCCAGGGGGAGCAGTACTTC	CASSGGQGEQYF
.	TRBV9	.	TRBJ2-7	TGTGCCAGCAGCGCCGACTTGCCTCCCCGAGGCGAGCAGTACTTC	CASSADLPPRGEQYF
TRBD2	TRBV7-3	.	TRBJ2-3	TGTGCCAGCAGCTTAACAGGGCTAGGGACTAGCGGGAGCACAGATACGCAGTATTTT	CASSLTGLGTSGSTDTQYF
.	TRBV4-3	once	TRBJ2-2	TGCGCCAGCAGCCTTAATTATATGAACACCGGGGAGCTGTTTTTT	CASSLNYMNTGELFF
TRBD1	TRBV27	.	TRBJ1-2	TGTGCCAGCAGTCCCAGACAGGGGATCTATGGCTACACCTTC	CASSPRQGIYGYTF
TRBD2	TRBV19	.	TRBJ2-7	TGTGCCAGTAGTAAACAACTCGGACTAGCGGCCTTGTACGAGCAGTACTTC	CASSKQLGLAALYEQYF
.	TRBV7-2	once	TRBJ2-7	TGTGCCAGCAGCCCCGGGGCGGGGAGGAGCGAGCAGTACTTC	CASSPGAGRSEQYF
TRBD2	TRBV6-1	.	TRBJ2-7	TGTGCCAGCAGTGAAGCTCGGCTAGCGGGGGGCCACTACGAGCAGTACTTC	CASSEARLAGGHYEQYF
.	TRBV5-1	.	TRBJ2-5	TGCGCCAGCAGCTCCGGGACAAGCCAAGAGACCCAGTACTTC	CASSSGTSQETQYF
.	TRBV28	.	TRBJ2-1	TGTGCCAGCACCAGGGACGGATGGGGCCTGACCTACAATGAGCAGTTCTTC	CASTRDGWGLTYNEQFF
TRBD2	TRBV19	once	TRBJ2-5	TGTGCCAGTAGTATCGGGGGGAGGCAAGAGACCCAGTACTTC	CASSIGGRQETQYF
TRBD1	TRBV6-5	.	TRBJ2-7	TGTGCCAGCAGCGAGCCCGGGACAGCTGTGTACGAGCAGTACTTC	CASSEPGTAVYEQYF
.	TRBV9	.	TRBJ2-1	TGTGCCAGCAGCGTAGGCTCCTACAATGAGCAGTTCTTC	CASSVGSYNEQFF
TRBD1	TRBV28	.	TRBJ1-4	TGTGCCAGCAGTTCGGGACAGGGGAATGAAAAACTGTTTTTT	CASSSGQGNEKLFF
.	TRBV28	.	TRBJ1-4	TGTGCCAGCAGTTTTGCAGGACCCACTAATGAAAAACTGTTTTTT	CASSFAGPTNEKLFF
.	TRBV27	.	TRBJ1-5	TGTGCCAGCAGTTTATCCAGGGGTAGCAATCAGCCCCAGCATTTT	CASSLSRGSNQPQHF
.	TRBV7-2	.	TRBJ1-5	TGTGCCAGCAGCTTAGTCATAACCGGCAGGGGAAGTCAGCCCCAGCATTTT	CASSLVITGRGSQPQHF
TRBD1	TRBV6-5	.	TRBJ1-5	TGTGCCAGCAGGGAGACAGGGGATCAGCCCCAGCATTTT	CASRETGDQPQHF
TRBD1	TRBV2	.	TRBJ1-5	TGTGCCAGCAGTGGGGAGGGGGCAGGACAGCCCCAGCATTTT	CASSGEGAGQPQHF
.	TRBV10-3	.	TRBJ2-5	TGTGCCGTGGGCAGGGAAGAGACCCAGTACTTC	CAVGREETQYF
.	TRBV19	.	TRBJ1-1	TGTGCCAGTAGTAAGACAGGAGCCGGCCACACTGAAGCTTTCTTT	CASSKTGAGHTEAFF
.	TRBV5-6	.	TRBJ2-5	TGTGCCAGCAGCCGCCGGGAGACCCAGTACTTC	CASSRRETQYF
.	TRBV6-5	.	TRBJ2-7	TGTGCCAGCAGTTTCCGCGGGCAGGGGCTGATCTACGAGCAGTACTTC	CASSFRGQGLIYEQYF
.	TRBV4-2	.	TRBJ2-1	TGTGCCAGCAGCCCGACCAGGGAAGATGAGCAGTTCTTC	CASSPTREDEQFF
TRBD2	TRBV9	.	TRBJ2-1	TGTGCCAGCAGCGTTCTAGCGGGGGGCTACAATGAGCAGTTCTTC	CASSVLAGGYNEQFF
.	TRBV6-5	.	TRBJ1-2	TGTGCCAGCAGTTACCTCGGGGTGGCAAACTATGGCTACACCTTC	CASSYLGVANYGYTF
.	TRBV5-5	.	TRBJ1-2	TGTGCCAGCAGCTTGTGGGCTGACTATGGCTACACCTTC	CASSLWADYGYTF
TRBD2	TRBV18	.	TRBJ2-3	TGTGCCAGCTCACTCCAACGGGAGGGCACAGATACGCAGTATTTT	CASSLQREGTDTQYF
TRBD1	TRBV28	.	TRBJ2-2	TGTGCCAGCTCTCCCGGGACAGGCCCGAACACCGGGGAGCTGTTTTTT	CASSPGTGPNTGELFF
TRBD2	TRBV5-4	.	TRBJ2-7	TGTGCCAGCAGCCGTGGTGGTGGGAGCGGGGTTTACGAGCAGTACTTC	CASSRGGGSGVYEQYF
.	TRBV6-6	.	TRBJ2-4	TGTGCCAGCAGTCTAGACCTAGGCGCCAAAAACATTCAGTACTTC	CASSLDLGAKNIQYF
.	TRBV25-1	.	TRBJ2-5	TGTGCCAGCAGTGAATCGACTTTCGAGGAGACCCAGTACTTC	CASSESTFEETQYF
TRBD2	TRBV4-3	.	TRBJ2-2	TGCGCCAGCAGCCAAGAAAGACTAGCCGGCACCGGGGAGCTGTTTTTT	CASSQERLAGTGELFF